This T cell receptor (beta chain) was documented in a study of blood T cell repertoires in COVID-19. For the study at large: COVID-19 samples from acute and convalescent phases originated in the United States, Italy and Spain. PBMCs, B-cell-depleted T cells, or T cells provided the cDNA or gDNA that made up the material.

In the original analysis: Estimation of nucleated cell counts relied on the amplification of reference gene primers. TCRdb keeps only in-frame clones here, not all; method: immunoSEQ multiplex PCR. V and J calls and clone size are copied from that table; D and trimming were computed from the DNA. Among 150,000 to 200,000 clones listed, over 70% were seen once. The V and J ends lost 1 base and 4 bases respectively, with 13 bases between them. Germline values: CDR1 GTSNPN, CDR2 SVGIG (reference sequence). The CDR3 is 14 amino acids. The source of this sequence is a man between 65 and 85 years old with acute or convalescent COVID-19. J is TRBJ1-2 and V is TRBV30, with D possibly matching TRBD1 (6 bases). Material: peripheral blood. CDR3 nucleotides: TGTGCCTGGAGTGACACGGCCAGGGGCTATGGCTACACCTTC. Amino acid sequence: CAWSDTARGYGYTF. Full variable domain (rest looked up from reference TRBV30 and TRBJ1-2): SQTIHQWPATLVQPVGSPLSLECTVEGTSNPNLYWYRQAAGRGLQLLFYSVGIGQISSEVPQNLSASRPQDRQFILSSKKLLLSDSGFYLCAWSDTARGYGYTFGSGTRLTVV.